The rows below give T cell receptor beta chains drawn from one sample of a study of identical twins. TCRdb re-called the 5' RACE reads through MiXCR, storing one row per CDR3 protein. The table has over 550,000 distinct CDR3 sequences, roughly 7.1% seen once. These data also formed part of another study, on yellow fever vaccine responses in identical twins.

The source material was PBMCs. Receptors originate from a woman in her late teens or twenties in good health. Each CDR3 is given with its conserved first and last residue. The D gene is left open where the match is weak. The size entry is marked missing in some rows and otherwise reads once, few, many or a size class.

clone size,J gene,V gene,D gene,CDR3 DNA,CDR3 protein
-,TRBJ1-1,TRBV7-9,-,TGTGCCAGCAGCCCGACGATAACACGGACTGAAGCTTTCTTT,CASSPTITRTEAFF
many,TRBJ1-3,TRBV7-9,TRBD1,TGTGCCAGCAGTTCTGACAGGGCTGGAAACACCATATATTTT,CASSSDRAGNTIYF
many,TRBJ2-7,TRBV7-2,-,TGTGCCAGCAGCACCTGGACAGCGCCCTCCTACGAGCAGTACTTC,CASSTWTAPSYEQYF
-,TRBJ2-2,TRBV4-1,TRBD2,TGCGCCAGCAGCCAAGACCTTGGTAGCGGGGGGGCCGGGGAGCTGTTTTTT,CASSQDLGSGGAGELFF
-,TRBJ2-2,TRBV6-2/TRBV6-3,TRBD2,TGTGCCAGCAGTTACCGACAAGGGACTAGCGGGGGTTGGTGGACCGGGGAGCTGTTTTTT,CASSYRQGTSGGWWTGELFF
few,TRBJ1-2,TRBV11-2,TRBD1,TGTGCCAGCAGCCCACAGGGACAGATTGCTAACTATGGCTACACCTTC,CASSPQGQIANYGYTF
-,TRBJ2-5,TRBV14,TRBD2,TGTGCCAGCAGCCACCCCCCCGCGCCGGGACTAGTATGGGAGACCCAGTACTTC,CASSHPPAPGLVWETQYF
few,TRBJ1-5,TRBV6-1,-,TGTGCCAGCAGTCCTAGGGGGAGCGATCAGCCCCAGCATTTT,CASSPRGSDQPQHF
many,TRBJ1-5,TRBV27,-,TGTGCCAGCAGTTTGGAGAGAAGCAATCAGCCCCAGCATTTT,CASSLERSNQPQHF
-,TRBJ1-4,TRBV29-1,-,TGCAGCGTCCGACTAACAACTAATGAAAAACTGTTTTTT,CSVRLTTNEKLFF
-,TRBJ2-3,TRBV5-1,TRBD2,TGCGCCAGCAGCTTGGTGTCTAGCGGGAGGGGCACAGATACGCAGTATTTT,CASSLVSSGRGTDTQYF
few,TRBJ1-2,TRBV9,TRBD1,TGTGCCAGCAGCAGGGGGACAGGGATTTATGGCTACACCTTC,CASSRGTGIYGYTF
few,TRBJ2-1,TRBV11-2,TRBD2,TGTGCCAGCAGCTTCCTAAGCGGGGGACCCGTTAGGGAGCAGTTCTTC,CASSFLSGGPVREQFF